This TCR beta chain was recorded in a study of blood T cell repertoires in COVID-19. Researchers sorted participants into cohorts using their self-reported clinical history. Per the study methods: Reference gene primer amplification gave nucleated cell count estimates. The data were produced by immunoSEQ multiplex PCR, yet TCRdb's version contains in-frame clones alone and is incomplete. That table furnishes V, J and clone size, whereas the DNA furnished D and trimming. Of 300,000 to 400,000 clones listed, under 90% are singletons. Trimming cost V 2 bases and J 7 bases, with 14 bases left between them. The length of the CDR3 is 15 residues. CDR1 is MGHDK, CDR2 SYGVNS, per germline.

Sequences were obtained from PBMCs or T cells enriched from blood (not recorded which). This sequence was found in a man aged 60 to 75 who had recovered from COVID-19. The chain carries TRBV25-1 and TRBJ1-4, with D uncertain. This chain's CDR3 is CASSEGKTGSEKLFF. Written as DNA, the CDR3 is TGTGCCAGCAGTGAAGGAAAAACGGGGAGTGAAAAACTGTTTTTT.